This TCR beta chain was documented in a study of blood T cell repertoires in COVID-19. Study-wide context: There were acute and convalescent COVID-19 samples, and they came from the United States, Italy and Spain. Sample material is recorded as cDNA or gDNA derived from T cells, B-cell-depleted T cells, or PBMCs.

CDR3 length equals 15 residues. Per the germline V gene, CDR1 is MNHEY and CDR2 is SVGAGI. The trim removed 2 bases at V and 7 bases at J, leaving 4 bases unmatched. Original methodology: Reference gene primer amplification gave estimated nucleated cell counts. The protocol was immunoSEQ multiplex PCR, while the TCRdb copy is restricted to in-frame clones and leaves out a portion. That table supplies the V and J calls and clone size; D and trimming were determined from the DNA. The table lists about 100,000 clones, 86% of them singletons. This clone showed up just a few times. The source of this sequence is a man at least 80 years old with acute or convalescent COVID-19. The specimen was peripheral blood. V usage is TRBV6-5 and J usage is TRBJ2-1; TRBD2 aligns across 11 bases. The CDR3 DNA is TGTGCCAGCAGTTACGGTTCTAGCGGGAGGAATGAGCAGTTCTTC. It specifies CASSYGSSGRNEQFF.